The entry that follows covers one T cell receptor (beta chain) sequence. Antigen: not known. A read error may explain this, as a much larger clone is one base away. The entry originates in a study of molecular identifiers for immune sequencing clone quantification. Study overall: Replicate runs used RNA from about 19,000 or 110,000 naive CD8 cells, which was split five ways into aliquots, and four of those aliquots were then sequenced.

Previously published methods and listed TCR primers were used for the bulk TCR libraries. TCRdb re-called the PCR reads through MiXCR, storing one row per CDR3 protein. The sample carries some 320,000 distinct CDR3 sequences, 20% to 25% recorded once. Findings and caveats of the study: Among effectors, clones above 20 RNA copies held over 97% of molecules; among naive cells, under 1%. Barcodes shared by identical TCR molecules could lead to underestimated sizes of highly expanded clones.

CDR3 size: 14 residues. The germline V and J ends were trimmed by 8 bases and 5 bases, with 18 bases remaining between them. This sequence was found in a human donor in good health. Some libraries in this study had Jurkat cell RNA spiked in. The V call is TRBV12-3 or TRBV12-4, the J call TRBJ1-1; possible D gene TRBD1, 5 bases. Specimen: naive CD8+ T cells from blood, with Jurkat cell RNA spiked in. The subset here: FACS-sorted CD8+CD4-CCR7+CD45RA+ naive T cells. CDR3 DNA sequence: TGTGCCAGCGGTCCAGGCGGGGGTTGGACTGAAGCTTTCTTT. Its protein is CASGPGGGWTEAFF.